This note documents a single T cell receptor (beta chain) sequence. Its antigen target is currently unknown. Within one base of it there is no much larger clone, and no base qualities were kept. The collaborating institutions used their own protocols to collect whole blood in K2EDTA tubes. For TCRbeta analysis, collaborators shipped samples in one of three forms: frozen whole blood, isolated PBMCs, or DNA extracted from either of those sample types. V gives up 2 bases and J gives up 7 bases, and the segment between their germline ends measures 7 bases. CDR1 SGHDT and CDR2 YYEEEE were looked up in the germline V gene. The CDR3 contains 11 residues, cysteine and phenylalanine counted. The DNA shown is the 33-base CDR3, in frame from base 1. The sample comes from a study of blood T cell repertoires in COVID-19 (dated by TCRdb to 2019 to 2021). With respect to the entire study: Samples covering the acute and convalescent phases of COVID-19 were provided by collaborators in the United States, Italy and Spain. The prospective study material was composed of cDNA or gDNA derived from T cells, B-cell-depleted T cells, or PBMCs. Deeply sampled blood TCRbeta repertoires from subjects exposed to, actively infected with, or recovered from COVID-19 were included in the dataset. The repertoires were released in a freely available public database meant as a resource for research on the immune response to SARS-CoV-2. The samples were drawn from two sources: the first 160 participants of the ongoing ImmuneRACE study, and 1,000 to 1,500 subjects contributed by 6 global collaborators. Sample metadata almost always included a de-identified subject ID, COVID-19 status, age in years and sex. Where available, HLA class I and class II types were obtained from metadata supplied by the sample provider rather than from assay-based typing. Overall study outcomes, separate from this receptor: How much clinical and demographic metadata was included differed by source and by participant, and the metadata was provided uncurated.

TCRbeta CDR3 regions were amplified from genomic DNA using the immunoSEQ Assay, a bias-controlled multiplex PCR. For the original study's pipeline: Nucleated cell counts per sample were estimated from amplification of reference gene primers within the assay. To quantify the absolute abundance of each unique TCRbeta CDR3 rearrangement, sequence reads were collapsed and filtered. For each sample, productive Simpson clonality was calculated as the square root of Simpson's diversity index over productive rearrangements. Held by TCRdb, this immuneACCESS table contains in-frame sequences only and omits some clones. Under half of the omission traces to an unresolved V gene where checked; the cause of the rest is unknown. The V and J calls and the clone size are those of that table, but D and trimming were determined from the DNA. The sample table contains around 97,000 clones; only one count was recorded for roughly 79% of them. Jointly, the top ten make up 10% of the sample.

This clonotype was obtained from an older man with acute or convalescent COVID-19. The specimen was peripheral blood. The sequence is built from TRBV5-6 and TRBJ2-7; TRBD1 is a possible D gene, resting on 5 matching bases. The DNA reads as follows: TGTGCCAGCAGCTTCGACAGAGAGCAGTACTTC. Its protein reads: CASSFDREQYF.